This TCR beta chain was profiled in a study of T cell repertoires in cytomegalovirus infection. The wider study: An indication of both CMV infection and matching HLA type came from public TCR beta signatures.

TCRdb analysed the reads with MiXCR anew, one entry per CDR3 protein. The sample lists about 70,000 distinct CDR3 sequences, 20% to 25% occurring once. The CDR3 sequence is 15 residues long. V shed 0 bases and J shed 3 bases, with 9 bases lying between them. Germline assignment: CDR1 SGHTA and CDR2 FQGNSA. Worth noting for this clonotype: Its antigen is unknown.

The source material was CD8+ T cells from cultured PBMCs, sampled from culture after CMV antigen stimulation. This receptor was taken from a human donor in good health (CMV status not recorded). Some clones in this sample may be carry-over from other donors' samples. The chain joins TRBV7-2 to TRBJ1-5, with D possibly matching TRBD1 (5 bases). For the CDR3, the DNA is TGTGCCAGCAGCTTAGCGAGGGGCCCCAATCAGCCCCAGCATTTT. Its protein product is CASSLARGPNQPQHF. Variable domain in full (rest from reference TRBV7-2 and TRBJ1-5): GAGVSQSPSNKVTEKGKDVELRCDPISGHTALYWYRQSLGQGLEFLIYFQGNSAPDKSGLPSDRFSAERTGGSVSTLTIQRTQQEDSAVYLCASSLARGPNQPQHFGDGTRLSIL.